This entry lists 19 T cell receptor beta chains sequenced from one sample in a study of CD8+ T cells in alopecia areata. Extracted RNA was reverse transcribed into cDNA, the sequencing template. Data came from immunoSEQ multiplex PCR; TCRdb stores just in-frame clones and leaves some out. Among approximately 210,000 clones listed, 66% were seen once. Treatment indicated: oral pan-JAK inhibitor, 5-10 mg twice daily. The source material was CD4+ T cells sorted from blood, sampled around week 44, from a patient treated with tofacitinib. Source of these receptors: a human donor with alopecia areata.

The rearrangement joins TRBV2 to TRBJ1-6; 11 nucleotides line up with TRBD1. This CDR3 region has 18 residues. With 1 base clipped from V and 9 bases from J, the junction kept 11 bases outside the gene matches. Germline values: CDR1 SNHLY, CDR2 FYNNEI. The CDR3 DNA follows: TGTGCCAGCAGTGAAGATTGGGGACAGGGGGAACGAGGTTCACCCCTCCACTTT. It is translated as CASSEDWGQGERGSPLHF.

The V and J genes are TRBV7-8 and TRBJ2-1; no definite D call. V gave up 2 bases and J gave up 4 bases, with 9 bases separating them. Germline CDR1 and CDR2: SGHVS and FQNEAQ. CDR3 length: 14 residues. The CDR3 DNA is TGTGCCAGCAGCTTATTATCATCATACAATGAGCAGTTCTTC. Translation: CASSLLSSYNEQFF.

The rearrangement joins TRBV6-5 to TRBJ2-1; TRBD2 aligns across 7 bases. J was trimmed by 0 bases and V by 3 bases; bases with no gene match: 5. CDR1 MNHEY and CDR2 SVGAGI come from the germline V gene. The CDR3 spans 16 residues. This CDR3 reads CASSYEAGFSYNEQFF. The CDR3 nucleotides read TGTGCCAGCAGTTATGAAGCGGGATTCTCCTACAATGAGCAGTTCTTC.

The V gene is TRBV10-3, the J gene TRBJ2-7; no reliable D call. V lost 0 bases, J lost 1 base, and 10 bases lay in between. CDR3 length: 15 amino acids. Germline CDR1 and CDR2: ENHRY and SYGVKD. The CDR3 nucleotides read TGTGCCATCAGTGAGTCGATGACCATTTCCTACGAGCAGTACTTC. Its protein is CAISESMTISYEQYF.

This clone was recorded a few times. The V gene is TRBV7-8, the J gene TRBJ2-7; 8 bases are shared with TRBD2. CDR3 size: 15 residues. The V gene's germline CDR1 is SGHVS and CDR2 FQNEAQ. Trimming removed 1 base from V and 3 bases from J; junction bases left unmatched: 5. DNA of the CDR3: TGTGCCAGCAGCTTAGGGCGGGGGGCCAACTACGAGCAGTACTTC. Its translation: CASSLGRGANYEQYF.

The rearrangement joins TRBV30 to TRBJ1-1; D is possibly TRBD1 (6 bases). Trimming left V 7 bases short and J 2 bases short, with 14 bases between. The CDR3 loop spans 13 amino acids. In germline, CDR1 is GTSNPN, CDR2 SVGIG (reference sequence). The CDR3 here is CASTTGVNTEAFF. The CDR3 DNA reads as TGTGCCTCAACGACAGGCGTAAACACTGAAGCTTTCTTT.

In its sample, this clone was seen a few times. The V call is TRBV6-5, the J call TRBJ2-7; D unclear. Germline V gene data show CDR1 as MNHEY and CDR2 as SVGAGI. The CDR3 totals 14 residues. V dropped 6 bases and J dropped 2 bases, with 14 bases sitting between them. The CDR3 coding sequence is TGTGCCAGCAGCTATAAGAAACTGACCTACGAGCAGTACTTC. Protein sequence: CASSYKKLTYEQYF.

The chain is built from TRBV6-5 and TRBJ2-5; D is unclear. The V gene lost 5 bases and the J gene lost 10 bases, with 17 bases spanning the gap. This CDR3 is 13 amino acids long. Per germline, CDR1 MNHEY and CDR2 SVGAGI. CDR3 nucleotides: TGTGCCAGCAGTGCTAAGGTTAGAGGTAGCCAGTACTTC. Its protein product is CASSAKVRGSQYF.

The chain uses TRBV29-1 and TRBJ1-1; 7 bases are a match to TRBD1. The J segment lost 2 bases and the V segment lost 7 bases, leaving 1 base of the junction unmatched. Germline-derived CDR1 and CDR2 are SQVTM and ANQGSEA. The CDR3 sequence is 11 residues long. CDR3 nucleotides: TGCAGCGGGACAGGTAACACTGAAGCTTTCTTT. This gives the protein CSGTGNTEAFF.

CDR3 in DNA: TGCGCCAGCAGCCCAGGACTAGCGGGGGGGGACACAGATACGCAGTATTTT. Translation: CASSPGLAGGDTDTQYF. J is TRBJ2-3 and V is TRBV4-3, with 15 bases that match TRBD2. In germline, CDR1 is LGHNA, CDR2 YSLEER. V dropped 4 bases and J dropped 2; count of bases not matched to a gene: 4. The CDR3 length is 17 residues.

The J gene is TRBJ2-7, the V gene TRBV30, with a weak D call TRBD2 (5 bases). CDR1 is GTSNPN, CDR2 SVGIG, per germline (reference sequence). CDR3 length equals 14 residues. V dropped 0 bases and J dropped 2 bases, with 11 bases sitting between them. DNA of the CDR3: TGTGCCTGGAGTGTAGGACTCCAGACCTACGAGCAGTACTTC. Translated: CAWSVGLQTYEQYF.

The chain has TRBV15 and TRBJ2-2, with D perhaps matching TRBD2 (6 bases). Germline loops: CDR1 LNHNV, CDR2 YYDKDF (reference sequence). V shed 0 bases and J shed 1 base, with 9 bases lying between them. This CDR3 is built from 16 residues. The CDR3 sequence is CATSREEGRNTGELFF. In DNA, the CDR3 is TGTGCCACCAGCAGAGAGGAGGGGAGGAACACCGGGGAGCTGTTTTTT.

For the CDR3, the DNA is TGTGCCAGCAGTGATCCAGGGGGTGGCCACTACGAGCAGTACTTC. Encoded protein: CASSDPGGGHYEQYF. The rearrangement uses TRBV25-1 and TRBJ2-7; 7 bases map to TRBD1. The CDR3 is made up of 15 amino acids. The junction had 8 bases not matched to a gene; V was cut back by 3 bases and J by 3 bases. The germline V gene encodes CDR1 MGHDK and CDR2 SYGVNS.

The genes are TRBV11-2 and TRBJ1-4; TRBD1 might be the D (5 bases). V lost 4 bases to trimming and J lost 8 bases, with 14 bases between them. The CDR3 runs to 14 residues. CDR1 is SGHAT, CDR2 FQNNGV, per germline. The CDR3 region has the DNA TGTGCCAGCAGCTCCCGGGGCCGGACCGAAAAACTGTTTTTT. Its protein is CASSSRGRTEKLFF.

The gene calls are TRBV7-9 and TRBJ1-2, with D perhaps matching TRBD1 (5 bases). From germline, CDR1 is SEHNR and CDR2 FQNEAQ (reference sequence). Deletions cut 7 bases from V and 2 bases from J, with 11 bases between. The CDR3 has 13 amino acids. CDR3 DNA sequence: TGTGCCAGCAACAGAGGACAAAACTATGGCTACACCTTC. This encodes CASNRGQNYGYTF.

V and J are TRBV30 and TRBJ1-6; the D gene is possibly TRBD1 (6 bases). Between the trimmed V and J ends, which lost 4 bases and 9 bases, there was a span of 10 bases. This CDR3 has 12 residues. Germline CDR1 GTSNPN, CDR2 SVGIG (reference sequence). The CDR3 DNA reads as TGTGCCTGGACCGGGACATCTTCACCCCTCCACTTT. This gives the protein CAWTGTSSPLHF. The variable domain in full, with the rest retrieved from reference TRBV30 and TRBJ1-6, is SQTIHQWPATLVQPVGSPLSLECTVEGTSNPNLYWYRQAAGRGLQLLFYSVGIGQISSEVPQNLSASRPQDRQFILSSKKLLLSDSGFYLCAWTGTSSPLHFGNGTRLTVT.

This sequence joins TRBV7-2 and TRBJ1-6; maybe TRBD1 (5 bases). Germline assignment: CDR1 SGHTA and CDR2 FQGNSA. V lost 3 bases and J lost 0, with 9 bases in between. The CDR3 extends over 16 amino acids. CDR3 region: CASSLGLSSYNSPLHF. The CDR3 coding sequence is TGTGCCAGCAGCTTGGGACTTAGCTCCTATAATTCACCCCTCCACTTT.

The chain recombines TRBV29-1 with TRBJ2-3, with D perhaps TRBD2 (5 bases). Per the germline V gene, CDR1 is SQVTM and CDR2 is ANQGSEA. This CDR3 comprises 14 residues. The V end lost 2 bases, the J end lost 4 bases, and 13 bases lay between the germline ends. CDR3 protein: CSVEMGSAADTQYF. CDR3 nucleotides: TGCAGCGTTGAAATGGGCTCAGCGGCAGATACGCAGTATTTT.

The chain employs TRBV5-1 and TRBJ1-4; D remains ambiguous. The CDR3 spans 14 residues. The germline V gene has CDR1 SGHRS and CDR2 YFSETQ. Trimming took 2 bases from V and 5 from J, leaving 10 bases between them. As DNA, the CDR3 is TGCGCCAGCAGCTTCGGAAACAAGAATGAAAAACTGTTTTTT. Translating it yields CASSFGNKNEKLFF. Full variable domain (rest looked up from reference TRBV5-1 and TRBJ1-4): KAGVTQTPRYLIKTRGQQVTLSCSPISGHRSVSWYQQTPGQGLQFLFEYFSETQRNKGNFPGRFSGRQFSNSRSEMNVSTLELGDSALYLCASSFGNKNEKLFFGSGTQLSVL.